This T cell receptor beta chain was found in a study of spatial heterogeneity in lung cancer (dated by TCRdb to between 2019 and 2020). As for the study more broadly: The donors were some 76 patients from the lung TRACERx cohort who had early-stage, untreated non-small cell lung cancer. TCR alpha and beta repertoires were quantitatively compared across multiple tumor regions, matched nontumor lung and blood in non-small cell lung cancer. Both alpha and beta chains were TCR-sequenced in samples taken at surgery, namely 220 tumor regions, approximately 63 matched nontumor lung samples and about 58 PBMC samples. Follow-up PBMC samples were sequenced whenever available, with the median time to follow-up being two to three years after resection. In the raw uncorrected reads, each unique combination of TCR and UMI appeared on average more than ten times. Beta-chain transcripts were consistently detected in greater numbers than alpha-chain transcripts, which likely reflected higher beta-chain transcript abundance. TCR repertoire features were related to nonsynonymous mutation counts determined by whole-exome sequencing of tumor tissue. Broad study findings and their caveats: Only roughly 15 patients were included in comparisons of baseline and follow-up blood repertoires. Additional single-cell paired TCR alpha and beta sequencing was considered necessary to confirm, at a functional level, the hypothesis that regional TCRs recognize regional mutations. Ubiquitous expanded tumor TCRs showed up in blood more often at tumor resection than at routine follow-up.

This clonotype was seen ten or more times. Its antigen is still unknown. No quality values exist for individual bases; no much larger clone is one base distant. The library was built by means of 5' RACE. Sequenced using a NextSeq 500. To allow correction of PCR and sequencing errors, the TCR library protocol tagged every TCR cDNA molecule with a unique molecular identifier. The original methods were these. TCR identification, UMI-based error correction and CDR3 extraction were performed with Decombinator tools. Expanded TCRs were defined as those above a frequency of 2 per 1,000, corresponding to the top 1% of the tumor frequency distribution. Renyi diversity was computed with the R vegan package after each repertoire had been subsampled 100 times to 5,000 TCRs. To build CDR3 similarity networks, amino acid triplet string-kernel similarity was used, and CDR3s were connected when their pairwise similarity was above 0.82. Through fastp at Q25 and MiXCR, TCRdb rebuilt clones from the public reads, retaining in-frame beta chains. Each entry is one CDR3 protein sequence, shown with its most common DNA and genes. None of the V and J calls come from the authors' own analysis; TCRdb made them. A total of tens of thousands of distinct CDR3 sequences appear in this sample, 6.5% to 7.5% of them only once. The biggest ten clones account for roughly 37% of the sample.

The time point label, as the study defines it: blood at routine non-recurrence follow-up after resection. Without any cell sorting, TCR sequencing was performed on whole RNA extracted either from tumor and nontumor lung tissue or from cryopreserved PBMC samples. A patient was chosen for TCR sequencing only when enough RNA was available from at least two tumor regions. Between the V and J ends, shortened by 4 bases and 9 bases respectively, the junction contains 13 bases. The CDR3 goes from the cysteine to the phenylalanine over 13 residues. Only CDR3 DNA remains: 39 bases, in frame from the first base.

The specimen comprised PBMCs, sampled at follow-up. Recombination joined TRBV12-3 or TRBV12-4 with TRBJ2-1; a tentative D match to TRBD1 spans 5 bases. The TCR sequence derives from a female donor with early-stage non-small cell lung cancer. The CDR3 in this case is CASSSQPQGEQFF. The DNA sequence is TGTGCCAGCAGTTCCCAACCCCAGGGTGAGCAGTTCTTC.